Listed here is a single TCR beta chain. Its antigen specificity is not known. No qualities accompany the bases; no much larger clone lies one base away. The CDR3 starts with the cysteine, ends with the phenylalanine, and has 13 residues. The only DNA kept is the CDR3, 39 bases in frame from the first base. According to the germline V gene, CDR1 reads SGDLS and CDR2 reads YYNGEE. V drops 4 bases and J drops 5 bases, leaving 9 bases in between. Preparation of the library involved the immunoSEQ multiplex PCR assay. A mixture of 60 forward primers for TCR Vbeta segments and 13 reverse primers for TCR Jbeta segments was used in the multiplex PCR. Amplification of the CDR3 region of rearranged TCR beta genes was performed with a multiplex PCR assay on genomic DNA. The Illumina HiSeq System was used to sequence the amplified TCR beta libraries as 87-base-pair reads. Per the authors' processing: In a later analysis, tens of millions of unique TCR beta chains were counted across the 690 or so repertoires, and some 10 million of these chains were shared by at least two donors. A nearest-neighbor algorithm error-corrected the raw reads and collapsed the reads into unique sequences, merging closely related sequences to remove PCR and sequencing errors. To assign V, D and J gene segments, CDR3 sequences were aligned to IMGT reference sequences. For a sequence to be retained, a match of at least six nucleotides was required to both a V gene segment and a J gene segment. A rearrangement was called productive if the CDR3 had no stop codons and remained in frame with V and J, and every other rearrangement was called non-productive. Following IMGT convention, CDR3 was defined as the stretch from the second conserved V-encoded cysteine to the conserved J-encoded phenylalanine. Sequences without an unambiguous match to a single V gene segment were excluded from the earlier analysis of over 500 of the donors. An earlier analysis of some 610 of the donors called V segments functional above 56.7% productive rearrangements and segregating when the between-donor standard deviation exceeded 5%. A statistical classification framework was built for diagnosing cytomegalovirus status from the catalog of TCR beta chain sequences. In a later analysis, TCR nucleotide sequences were compared against IMGT/GENE-DB human TR gene sequences so that V and J genes could be assigned. In a later analysis, CDR3 sequences and most-parsimonious VDJ recombination scenarios were assigned using the TCRdist pipeline. In a later analysis, each TCR beta chain was defined by its CDR3 amino acid sequence together with its V-gene family, and reads lacking a unique V-gene family were excluded. As a way to deal with suspected cross-contamination and a sequencing artifact, a later analysis dropped 450 to 600 nucleotide sequences that were highly shared and had low generation probability. In a later analysis, a clonal expansion index for each public chain was calculated from normalized within-repertoire ranks of inferred template counts. A later analysis computed generation probabilities with a VDJ recombination model fitted to out-of-frame rearrangements, and checked the results against IGoR. In a later analysis, TCR-TCR, TCR-HLA and TCR-CMV co-occurrence was scored with hypergeometric tests, and a repertoire-size bias correction was applied to TCR pairs. In a later analysis, false discovery rates were estimated by permuting HLA or CMV assignments 20 times. In a later analysis, co-occurring TCRs were grouped with DBSCAN, and TCRdist sequence similarity was added when clustering was performed within HLA-allele-positive subsets. Repertoires with fewer than 30,000 or more than 120,000 public chains, plus five repertoires with anomalous nucleotide sharing, were excluded from co-occurrence clustering. TCRdb mirrors the immuneACCESS table, restricted to in-frame sequences. Some clones are absent from its copies; in checked studies, under half trace to an unresolved V gene, and the reason for the others is unknown. V, J and clone size derive from that table, while D and trimming were established from the DNA sequence. This sample comprises roughly 110,000 clones, more than 75% of them detected only once. Roughly 2.5% of the sample rests with the top ten.

These data are taken from a study of cytomegalovirus exposure and HLA in healthy donors (dated by TCRdb to 2016 to 2017). For context, the study as a whole: In an earlier analysis of under 750 of the donors, 276 Gb of sequence data and approximately 120 million unique TCR beta sequences from 180 million or so T cells were reported. Of the 398 genotyped donors, over 65% fell in the genetic ancestry cluster associated with self-reported Caucasian donors. Roughly 300 gigabases of sequencing data and around 80 million unique TCR sequences made up an early release that covered nearly 650 HLA-typed donors. An earlier analysis of some 500 of the donors used high-throughput TCR beta sequencing to judge whether each TCR beta V gene segment behaved as functional or pseudogenic. To predict cytomegalovirus infection status, the study combined high-throughput TCR immunosequencing, statistical association of individual TCRs with disease status, and machine learning. Five DR-DQ haplotypes were handled as single units for association and clustering because linkage in the cohort was strong. The aim of the study was to test whether cataloging public T cell receptors could identify signatures of past pathogen exposure. Donor age, sex, ethnicity and CMV serostatus were compiled together with the repertoire data. All discovery cohort repertoires had been generated using a single sequencing platform. Typing coverage varied by locus: 629-630 donors for A, B, C, DRB1 and DQB1; 522 for DQA1; about 590 for DPA1; more than 450 for DPB1. Using immunosequencing, the study profiled T cell repertoires from approximately 700 subjects and related those repertoires to cytomegalovirus serostatus. A later genetic analysis took genome-wide SNP genotypes for about three fifths of the 666 donors and used that subset as a discovery cohort. Rather than drawing on any new phenotypic data, the later analysis identified candidate immune exposures from TCR beta sequences and the way those sequences occurred across donors. In a later analysis, previously published TCR beta repertoires from some 640 donors were re-analyzed and high-resolution HLA genotyping was added so that TCR occurrence patterns could be studied. Across 398 genotyped donors of the cohort, an average of approximately 240,000 unique TCR beta nucleotide sequences per donor were sequenced, and roughly a sixth of those sequences were non-productive. Both class I and class II loci were covered by HLA typing, at four-digit resolution. In addition to the first cohort of approximately 650 subjects, a separate validation cohort of 130 or so different subjects was used.

The research as a whole found: Correlated functional status among segregating V segments might be attributable to linkage disequilibrium, but an unknown experimental factor could not be ruled out. It was suggested by the authors that the approach could potentially be generalized to other disease states and immunological phenotypes. V-gene and J-gene trimming of TCR beta chains was associated with a missense DCLRE1C variant in a later genetic analysis, and the association was replicated in an independent cohort. Immune exposure information for the cohort was limited to CMV serostatus. A later genetic analysis reported fewer N-insertions in productive TCRs among donors in an Asian-associated ancestry cluster than the roughly 720-donor mean. An earlier analysis of roughly 570 of the donors showed that most TCR beta V segments appeared in productive rearrangements either about 87% or about 30% of the time, which broadly matched IMGT annotations. According to a later analysis, most CMV-associated TCR beta chains appeared to be HLA-restricted, and the HLA associations seemed to be driven largely by CMV exposure. A later analysis reported that several top co-occurrence clusters appeared linked to parvovirus B19, influenza, CMV and Epstein-Barr virus. The earlier analysis of some 560 of the donors excluded over 15 rarely observed V segments, including chromosome 9 orphons, because counts were too low. The presence/absence analyses assumed that sequencing depth was roughly uniform across donors, and that assumption may not be true. Because HLA typing was unavailable for some donors at each locus, only the typed subset was used in association tests. When HLA alleles, especially DR and DQ, strongly co-occurred, TCR associations were difficult to assign to individual alleles. Cytomegalovirus status was reported to be diagnosed by the classifier with high specificity and sensitivity in both the original and validation cohorts. In a later analysis, HLA-associated TCR beta chains were found to be more clonally expanded and to have lower generation probabilities than equally common non-associated chains. Most TCR sequences were observed very rarely across donors, whereas some public TCRs were present in many individuals. According to a later analysis, TCR association rates differed among HLA loci, with DRB1 alleles showing the most associated TCRs and HLA-C alleles showing the fewest. The study gave a list of 150 to 200 TCR beta chains associated with cytomegalovirus. A further reported finding was that TCR beta sequences accurately predicted the HLA-A and HLA-B alleles for most subjects in the first cohort. In this cohort, only TCR beta chains were sequenced, and detectable features were limited by the absence of alpha or paired-chain data. A few of the identified cytomegalovirus-associated TCR beta chains were confirmed in vitro to be specific for cytomegalovirus antigens. Specific HLA alleles were associated with about 17,000 TCR beta sequences at a false discovery rate of 0.05 in a later analysis. Because the 87-base-pair reads could not distinguish some IMGT-functional V segments, including TRBV6-2 and TRBV6-3, those segments were excluded. A cluster of highly shared sequence variants was judged likely to represent a technical artifact of the sequencing pipeline.

The cohort was made up of 500 to 800 healthy bone marrow donors. All cohort members were sampled while nominally healthy, although unrecorded immune exposures were likely present. The donor tested CMV seropositive and was one of the 289 seropositive cohort members. Every donor gave a peripheral blood sample, and the peripheral blood mononuclear cells from that sample were used for TCR beta sequencing. Genomic DNA was extracted from the blood cell samples with the Qiagen DNeasy Blood Extraction Kit. Sequenced material: PBMCs. The clonotype comes from a young man in good health and CMV-seropositive. The V gene is TRBV9 and the J gene is TRBJ2-2; the D gene cannot be resolved reliably. The base sequence is TGTGCCAGCAGCTCCAGTCCGACCGGGGAGCTGTTTTTT. Protein translation: CASSSSPTGELFF. The variable domain in full, with residues beyond the CDR3 obtained from the reference TRBV9 and TRBJ2-2 genes, is DSGVTQTPKHLITATGQRVTLRCSPRSGDLSVYWYQQSLDQGLQFLIQYYNGEERAKGNILERFSAQQFPDLHSELNLSSLELGDSALYFCASSSSPTGELFFGEGSRLTVL.